This entry lists 3 T cell receptor beta chains sequenced from one sample in a study of CD8+ T cells in alopecia areata. Treatment described: oral pan-JAK inhibitor, 5-10 mg twice daily. RNA, once extracted, was reverse transcribed into cDNA for use as the sequencing template. Sequencing used immunoSEQ multiplex PCR; TCRdb keeps in-frame clones, though not all of them. The sample consists of 140,000 to 150,000 clones, roughly 54% of them appearing once. The specimen was CD8+ T cells sorted from blood, collected at week 4, from a patient treated with tofacitinib. The receptors here all came from a human donor with alopecia areata.

This clone was found a few times. V and J are TRBV4-2 and TRBJ2-2; D perhaps matches TRBD1 (6 bases). CDR1 LGHNA and CDR2 YNFKEQ come from the germline V gene. The CDR3 consists of 18 residues. Trimming shortened V by 0 bases and J by 2 bases, and 16 bases separated the two germline ends. DNA for the CDR3: TGTGCCAGCAGCCAAGATGGTGAAGTGGGGGCTAACACCGGGGAGCTGTTTTTT. As protein: CASSQDGEVGANTGELFF.

This clone was seen only a few times. The rearrangement uses TRBV5-1 and TRBJ2-7; perhaps TRBD2 as D (6 bases). Germline lookup yields CDR1 SGHRS and CDR2 YFSETQ. Trimming cost V 4 bases and J 7 bases, with 12 bases left between them. This CDR3 has 12 residues. CDR3 protein: CASSPGGEEQYF. In nucleotides, the CDR3 is TGCGCCAGCAGCCCCGGGGGAGAGGAGCAGTACTTC.

This clone has a handful of counts. The V and J genes are TRBV7-9 and TRBJ2-5; 7 bases map to TRBD1. V lost 6 bases to trimming and J lost 5 bases; unmatched junction nucleotides: 3. Germline CDR1 is SEHNR and CDR2 is FQNEAQ (reference sequence). The CDR3 has 12 residues. In DNA form, the CDR3 reads TGTGCCAGCAGGGGACAGAGGGAGACCCAGTACTTC. It yields the protein CASRGQRETQYF.